This T cell receptor beta chain derives from a study of cytomegalovirus exposure and HLA in healthy donors. Study-level results: Reportedly, cytomegalovirus status was diagnosed with high sensitivity and specificity.

TCRdb keeps only in-frame clones here, not all; method: immunoSEQ multiplex PCR. The sample has 150,000 to 200,000 clones; roughly 84% are singletons. With respect to this clone: Its target is unknown.

CDR3 length: 14 residues. Germline assignment: CDR1 MNHNS and CDR2 SASEGT. Trimming pared 8 bases from V and 2 bases from J, leaving 16 bases between. The TCR was taken from a woman aged 25 to 39 in good health and CMV-seropositive. Material: PBMCs. The chain employs TRBV6-1 and TRBJ2-7, with a weak D call TRBD2 (6 bases). The CDR3 coding sequence is TGTGCCAGCGGAGGGAGAATAGGAACCTACGAGCAGTACTTC. Its translation is CASGGRIGTYEQYF.